These 2 T cell receptor beta chains share one sample of origin, sequenced in a study of blood T cell repertoires in COVID-19. TCRdb's table, derived via immunoSEQ multiplex PCR, lists solely in-frame clones and lacks some. This table holds under 250,000 clones, 80% to 85% found once. Sequencing used peripheral blood. All receptors derive from a woman aged 60 to 75 who had recovered from COVID-19.

A few counts support this clone. This chain connects TRBV27 to TRBJ2-6; D remains ambiguous. The germline V and J ends were trimmed by 8 bases and 3 bases, with 8 bases remaining between them. This CDR3 has 13 residues. Looked up from germline, CDR1 is MNHEY and CDR2 is SMNVEV (reference sequence). The CDR3 loop is CASRSYGANVLTF. The DNA of the CDR3 is TGTGCCAGCCGGTCTTATGGGGCCAACGTCCTGACTTTC.

This chain links TRBV27 with TRBJ1-2; 7 bases are a match to TRBD1. With 5 bases clipped from V and 4 bases from J, the junction kept 4 bases outside the gene matches. Per the germline V gene, CDR1 is MNHEY and CDR2 is SMNVEV (reference sequence). The CDR3 length is 13 residues. Here the CDR3 reads CASSPGQIYGYTF. In nucleotides, the CDR3 is TGTGCCAGCAGTCCGGGACAGATCTATGGCTACACCTTC.